The present TCR beta chain was sequenced within a study of blood T cell repertoires in COVID-19. The ends were cut back, 4 bases at V and 4 bases at J, with 13 bases in the middle. CDR3 size: 14 residues. Looked up from germline, CDR1 is LNHDA and CDR2 is SQIVND (reference sequence). As originally analysed: Estimation of nucleated cell counts relied on the amplification of reference gene primers. Data came from immunoSEQ multiplex PCR; TCRdb stores just in-frame clones and leaves some out. V and J calls plus clone size are reproduced from that table; the DNA served to infer D and trimming. The sample includes roughly 66,000 clones, approximately 90% of them seen just once.

This sequence was found in a human donor in a cohort sampled during active COVID-19. The rearrangement links TRBV19 to TRBJ1-1; D is perhaps TRBD1 (6 bases). The sequenced sample consisted of peripheral blood. CDR3 loop: CASSTQGFLTEAFF. CDR3 DNA: TGTGCCAGTAGTACGCAGGGGTTCCTCACTGAAGCTTTCTTT.